The entry that follows covers one TCR beta chain sequence. This sample is part of a study of T cell repertoires in cytomegalovirus infection. TCRdb called the reads again in MiXCR, with one record for every CDR3 protein. Among almost 500,000 distinct CDR3 sequences listed, about 11% were seen once. CDR3 length equals 11 residues. Germline loops: CDR1 SQVTM, CDR2 ANQGSEA. The V end was cut by 3 bases, the J end by 6 bases, with 8 bases between. This receptor was taken from a human donor in good health (CMV status not recorded). Some clones in this sample may be carry-over from other donors' samples. The specimen sequenced was PBMCs. The V gene is TRBV29-1, the J gene TRBJ2-5; no firm D call. CDR3 in DNA: TGCAGCGTTGACAGAGTTAAGACCCAGTACTTC. It is translated as CSVDRVKTQYF.